These 4 T cell receptor beta chains were sequenced from one sample in a study of cytomegalovirus exposure and HLA in healthy donors. PCR involved 60 Vbeta and 13 Jbeta primers. TCRdb keeps only in-frame clones here, not all; method: immunoSEQ multiplex PCR. The sample data list about 32,000 clones. The sequencing sample was made of PBMCs. These receptors came from a female donor in good health and CMV-seronegative.

The chain is built from TRBV25-1 and TRBJ1-1; 8 nucleotides match TRBD1. This CDR3 has 16 residues. Germline trimming cut 2 bases from V and 4 bases from J; bases unmatched to any gene: 9. Germline V CDR1 and CDR2: MGHDK, SYGVNS. CDR3 loop: CASSEQGARMGTEAFF. The CDR3 nucleotides read TGTGCCAGCAGTGAACAGGGGGCGCGAATGGGCACTGAAGCTTTCTTT.

The chain uses TRBV28 and TRBJ1-1, with 11 bases aligning to TRBD1. Germline CDR1 MDHEN, CDR2 SYDVKM. The CDR3 consists of 14 residues. V trimming: 4 bases; J trimming: 6 bases; junction bases outside the gene matches: 4. The CDR3 nucleotides are TGTGCCAGCAGTTGGACAGGGGGCCGCGCTGAAGCTTTCTTT. It specifies CASSWTGGRAEAFF.

V gene TRBV6-1 combines with J gene TRBJ1-1; 9 positions match TRBD1. The V gene's germline CDR1 is MNHNS and CDR2 SASEGT. The CDR3 spans 13 residues. V lost 6 bases, J lost 5 bases, and 4 bases stayed unmatched. CDR3 protein: CASRTGGGTEAFF. The CDR3 DNA sequence: TGTGCCAGCAGAACAGGGGGCGGGACTGAAGCTTTCTTT.

This chain uses TRBV7-2 with TRBJ1-2; possibly TRBD1 for D (5 bases). Germline V CDR1 and CDR2: SGHTA, FQGNSA. This CDR3 has 15 amino acids. Between the trimmed V and J ends, which lost 5 bases and 4 bases, there was a span of 17 bases. The CDR3 reads CASSPRVTGSYGYTF. CDR3 in DNA: TGTGCCAGCAGCCCAAGGGTCACAGGTTCCTATGGCTACACCTTC.